The entry below describes one TCR beta chain. The identical CDR3 is also encoded by other nucleotide sequences in the sample. The source of the sample is a study of shared clonotypes between healthy human individuals. Method: immunoSEQ multiplex PCR; TCRdb's copy keeps in-frame clones and lacks some. The sample holds roughly 2.1 million clones, roughly 91% seen once. CD45RO-negative, CCR7-positively selected cells formed the naive CD8 fraction, excluding terminally differentiated effector memory CD45RA+ cells. The CDR3 extends over 12 amino acids. The germline CDR1 and CDR2 sequences are MNHEY and SVGAGI. V was cut by 2 bases and J by 6 bases, with 8 bases left in between.

This rearrangement joins TRBV6-5 to TRBJ2-7; the D gene is possibly TRBD2 (5 bases). Sample: naive CD8+ T cells from PBMCs. The receptor comes from a young man in good health. Some clones in this sample may be carry-over from other donors' samples. The CDR3 here is CASSYGGGEQYF. CDR3 nucleotides: TGTGCCAGCAGTTACGGAGGTGGCGAGCAGTACTTC.